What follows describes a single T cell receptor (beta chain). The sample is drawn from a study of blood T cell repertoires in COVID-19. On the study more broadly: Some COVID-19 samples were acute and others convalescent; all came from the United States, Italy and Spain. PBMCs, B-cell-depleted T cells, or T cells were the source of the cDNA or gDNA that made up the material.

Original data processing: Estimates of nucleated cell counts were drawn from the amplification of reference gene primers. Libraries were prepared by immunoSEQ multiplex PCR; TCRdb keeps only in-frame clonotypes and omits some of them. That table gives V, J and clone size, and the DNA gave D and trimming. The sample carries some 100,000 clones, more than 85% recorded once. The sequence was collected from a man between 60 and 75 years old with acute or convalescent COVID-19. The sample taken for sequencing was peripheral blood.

The chain's CDR3 is CASSSLAGADTQYF. The CDR3 nucleotides are TGTGCCAGCAGTTCACTAGCGGGAGCAGATACGCAGTATTTT. V and J are TRBV27 and TRBJ2-3; 11 bases are a match to TRBD2. Unmatched junction bases numbered 1, after V lost 4 bases and J lost 4 bases. Germline CDR1 reads MNHEY; CDR2 reads SMNVEV (reference sequence). The CDR3 is 14 amino acids.